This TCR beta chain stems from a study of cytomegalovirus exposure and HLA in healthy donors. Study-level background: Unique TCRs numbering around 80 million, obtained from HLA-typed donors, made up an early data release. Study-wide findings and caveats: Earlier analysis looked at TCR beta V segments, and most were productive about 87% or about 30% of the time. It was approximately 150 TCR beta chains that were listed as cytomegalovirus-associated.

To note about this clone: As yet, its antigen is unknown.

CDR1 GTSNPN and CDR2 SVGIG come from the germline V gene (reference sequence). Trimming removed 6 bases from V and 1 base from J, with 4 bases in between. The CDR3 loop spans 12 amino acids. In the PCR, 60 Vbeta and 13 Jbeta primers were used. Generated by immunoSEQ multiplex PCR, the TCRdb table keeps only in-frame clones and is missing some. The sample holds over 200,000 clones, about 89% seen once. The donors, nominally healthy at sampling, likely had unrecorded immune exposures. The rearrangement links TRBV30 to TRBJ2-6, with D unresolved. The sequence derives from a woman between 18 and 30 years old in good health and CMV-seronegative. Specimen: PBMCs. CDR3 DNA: TGTGCCTGTCTTTCTGGGGCCAACGTCCTGACTTTC. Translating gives CACLSGANVLTF.